The entry that follows covers one TCR beta chain sequence. The data derive from a study of blood T cell repertoires in COVID-19. Using immunoSEQ multiplex PCR, the repertoire was profiled, and TCRdb retains in-frame clones only, with some absent. The top ten hold 3.6% of the sample, which has roughly 240,000 clones, 83% seen once. The receptor was isolated from a woman between 35 and 50 years old who had been exposed to COVID-19. Sequenced material: PBMCs or T cells enriched from blood (not recorded which).

In nucleotides, the CDR3 is TGTGCCAGCAGCCAAGACAGGGTCAACGAGCAGTACTTC. It is translated as CASSQDRVNEQYF. The chain carries TRBV2 and TRBJ2-7; 7 bases agree with TRBD1. CDR1 SNHLY and CDR2 FYNNEI come from the germline V gene. V trimming: 6 bases; J trimming: 5 bases; junction bases outside the gene matches: 7. CDR3 length: 13 residues.